This is a list of T cell receptor beta chains from one sample in a study of cytomegalovirus exposure and HLA in healthy donors. Produced via immunoSEQ multiplex PCR; TCRdb's table is partial and in-frame only. The table includes 150,000 to 200,000 clones, roughly four fifths detected once. The material sequenced was PBMCs. Every receptor here comes from a man aged 18 to 30 in good health and CMV-seronegative. Each CDR3 is given without its conserved first and last residue. The size field is filled for only some rows; it gives once, few, many or a size class.

TRBV27,-,ASLRGSGTGELF
TRBV14,-,ASSPVAGRSSYNEQF
TRBV5-4,once,ASSSTTGSYEQY
TRBV2,-,ASRDRVYEQY
TRBV5-8,-,ASSLRTSGRNEQF
TRBV11-1,-,ASRTTDTNEKLF
TRBV7-9,-,ASSGSASTDTQY
TRBV7-2,-,ASSFPGGDRAV
TRBV4-2,-,ASSQESPSGGRSSYNEQF
TRBV6-5,-,ASSYSEVGQLYEQY
TRBV28,-,ASARPLTVEAF
TRBV28,-,ASSGGAPEKLF
TRBV5-6,-,ASSPWGLGYEQY
TRBV6-5,-,ASRWGQDYGYT
TRBV10-3,once,AIRFGGGGTDTQY
TRBV6-1,few,ASSEIRGNSPLH
TRBV28,-,ASSLLDSLAKNIQY
TRBV9,-,ASSVTGNSYEQY
TRBV18,-,ASSPRAQDNSPLH
TRBV15,-,ATSRDTGPYEQY
TRBV5-4,-,ASSGTQQGPYSGNTIY
TRBV15,-,ATSRGQGAGETQY
TRBV4-2,-,ASSQGRTRGTARDFGYGYT
TRBV27,-,ASSFLYSGQGNEKLF
TRBV7-9,-,ASSSPGGSTDTQY
TRBV7-9,-,ASSPLGGSNEKLF
TRBV7-3,-,ASSKQGSDEQF
TRBV7-8,-,ASSLTGQQSGNTIY
TRBV4-2,-,ASSQENHQAGTEQY
TRBV29-1,-,SVELARSAGELF
TRBV7-9,-,ASSLSGAGELF
TRBV5-1,-,ASSLDWARGSTGELF
TRBV28,-,ASTLAGAGSYEQY
TRBV20-1,-,SARTGVEQF
TRBV28,-,ASSLWAGQSSGNTIY
TRBV6-1,once,ASSETGTYEQY
TRBV6-4,few,ASSAGDTQY
TRBV29-1,few,SVVTGNEKLF
TRBV28,-,ATQQGNGYT
TRBV7-3,once,ASSLHSRRGDTQY
TRBV2,few,GTGVATNEKLF
TRBV7-9,few,ASSEGGPLH
TRBV30,-,AWSVLSGAYNEQF
TRBV27,-,ASSPRANYGYT
TRBV7-3,-,ASSLHGTIFPSYEQY
TRBV4-1,-,ASSHQGGFDEQF
TRBV27,-,ASSPLRDGEQY
TRBV10-3,-,AIGQGALDGYT
TRBV2,-,ASTPGTGSNQPQH
TRBV9,-,ASSVELGQRNTIY
TRBV19,once,ASSLVSGGVSYNEQF
TRBV28,few,ASNGPGRSYEQY
TRBV28,-,ASSGTGGKMVGYT
TRBV27,once,ASSFRVGLINTGELF
TRBV6-5,-,ASRYGQADSGNTIY